This T cell receptor beta chain came from a study of T cell repertoires in cytomegalovirus infection. Study summary: Both CMV infection and a matching HLA type were indicated by public TCR beta signatures. Findings and caveats of the study: Cumulative public TCR beta family frequency identified carriers of CMV plus the relevant HLA. In two of eight donors, the top clonotype was HLA-C-restricted CMV-specific.

As regards this clonotype: Its antigen remains unidentified.

Using its own MiXCR run on the reads, TCRdb lists one record per CDR3 protein. The sample holds tens of thousands of distinct CDR3 sequences, 33% seen once. The sample comprised PBMCs, sequenced either directly or after in vitro stimulation (not recorded which). The source is a human donor in good health (CMV status not recorded). Some clones in this sample may be carry-over from other donors' samples.

The CDR3 sequence is CATWTGEYNEQFF. CDR3 bases: TGTGCCACTTGGACAGGGGAATACAATGAGCAGTTCTTC. The chain uses TRBV10-3 and TRBJ2-1, with 9 bases identical to TRBD1. CDR1 and CDR2 (germline): ENHRY, SYGVKD. The V segment lost 10 bases and the J segment 4 bases; nucleotides outside the gene matches: 5. The CDR3 covers 13 residues.